The following is a T cell receptor beta chain sequence with its context. The repertoire was sequenced with immunoSEQ multiplex PCR; TCRdb's copy has only in-frame clones and lacks some. The sample contains approximately 10,000 clones, roughly 70% of which appear only once. Tumor tissue was taken before any definitive surgery or chemotherapy was given. The record originates from a study of high-grade serous ovarian cancer treatment subgroups. Study overall: Each sample yielded on average around 7,300 unique TCR beta rearrangements from 11,000 to 15,000 reads.

Per germline, CDR1 MNHEY and CDR2 SVGAGI. This CDR3 has 14 amino acids. V dropped 0 bases and J dropped 7 bases, with 10 bases sitting between them. The sequence derives from a human donor with high-grade serous ovarian cancer. V is TRBV6-5 and J is TRBJ1-5; the D gene is possibly TRBD1 (5 bases). The sequenced material came from tumor tissue. The chain's CDR3 is CASSYSGEGQPQHF. The CDR3 DNA follows: TGTGCCAGCAGTTACTCAGGGGAAGGGCAGCCCCAGCATTTT.